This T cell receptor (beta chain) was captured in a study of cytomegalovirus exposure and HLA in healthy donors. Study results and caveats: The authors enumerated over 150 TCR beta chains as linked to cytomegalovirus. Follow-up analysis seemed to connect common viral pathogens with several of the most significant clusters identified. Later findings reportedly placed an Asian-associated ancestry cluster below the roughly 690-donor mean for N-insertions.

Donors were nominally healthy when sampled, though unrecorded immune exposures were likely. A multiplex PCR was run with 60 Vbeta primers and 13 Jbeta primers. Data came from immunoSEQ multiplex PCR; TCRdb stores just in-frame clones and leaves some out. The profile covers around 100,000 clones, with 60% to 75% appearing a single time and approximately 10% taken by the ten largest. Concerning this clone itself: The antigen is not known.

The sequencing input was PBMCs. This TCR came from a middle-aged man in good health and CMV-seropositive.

The CDR3 region has the DNA TGTGCCAGTAGTCATATTCCGGGACAGGGGAAATCTGAAGCTTTCTTT. It yields the protein CASSHIPGQGKSEAFF. The rearrangement uses TRBV19 and TRBJ1-1, with 10 bases aligning to TRBD1. Germline values: CDR1 LNHDA, CDR2 SQIVND (reference sequence). The CDR3 spans 16 residues. V trimming: 5 bases; J trimming: 6 bases; junction bases outside the gene matches: 12.